This TCR beta chain was recovered during a study of blood T cells in healthy people across ages. Overall study findings and caveats: The lack of PBMC sorting stopped any conclusive naive versus antigen-experienced comparison. Naive T cell percentage and TCR beta diversity correlated strongly.

About this clonotype: Its antigen is unidentified.

With a J-beta primer mix and a sample-barcoded 5' primer, a second PCR ran roughly 6 to 11 cycles. A single record per CDR3 protein comes from TCRdb applying MiXCR to the 5' RACE reads. Of 1,500,000 or so distinct CDR3 sequences listed, approximately 60% are singletons. Isolation recovered at least 6 million PBMCs from every sample. In germline, CDR1 is DFQATT, CDR2 SNEGSKA (reference sequence). The CDR3 runs 11 residues. The ends were cut back, 2 bases at V and 6 bases at J, with 5 bases in the middle. Input material: blood. The TCR comes from a man aged 18 to 35 in good health. The chain has TRBV20-1 and TRBJ2-4; D remains ambiguous. The CDR3 bases are TGCAGTGCTAGAAGTTTAAACATTCAGTACTTC. Amino acids: CSARSLNIQYF.